The 10 T cell receptor beta chains in this list originate from one sample, sequenced in a study of T-cell memory formation after mild COVID-19. TCRdb reprocessed the 5' RACE reads with MiXCR, giving one entry per CDR3 protein. The repertoire consists of under 300,000 distinct CDR3 sequences, with around 8% occurring once and the leading ten covering 20% to 25%. The sequenced sample consisted of PBMCs or a T cell subset sorted from them (not recorded which). These receptors came from a man between 18 and 35 years old who had mild COVID-19 (a few samples of this study predate the infection). Cell type and time point are not known.

In this sample, this clonotype turned up many times. The chain couples TRBV6-5 to TRBJ2-5; tentative D call: TRBD2 (5 bases). Trimming pared 8 bases from V and 6 bases from J, leaving 19 bases between. Looked up from germline, CDR1 is MNHEY and CDR2 is SVGAGI. CDR3 size: 14 residues. The CDR3 nucleotides read TGTGCCAGCGGGTATGAAGACGAGGGCAAGACCCAGTACTTC. This translates into CASGYEDEGKTQYF.

This clonotype was seen a few times. The chain couples TRBV27 to TRBJ1-1, with D maybe TRBD1 (5 bases). The length of the CDR3 is 15 residues. V dropped 5 bases and J dropped 6 bases, with 19 bases sitting between them. Germline CDR1 is MNHEY and CDR2 is SMNVEV (reference sequence). CDR3 protein: CASSPRRGGEPEAFF. In DNA, the CDR3 is TGTGCCAGCAGTCCCAGACGGGGAGGGGAGCCTGAAGCTTTCTTT.

The chain uses TRBV20-1 and TRBJ1-2; possibly TRBD1 for D (5 bases). This CDR3 contains 12 residues. V was pared by 6 bases and J by 8 bases, with 16 bases between. The germline V gene has CDR1 DFQATT and CDR2 SNEGSKA (reference sequence). In nucleotides, the CDR3 is TGCAGTGCCGGGCGGGACCCCAGGGGCTACACCTTC. It codes for CSAGRDPRGYTF.

The CDR3 bases are TGTGCCAGCACAGGCCTGGAGCGGGATACGCAGTATTTT. Its translation: CASTGLERDTQYF. The J gene is TRBJ2-3, the V gene TRBV5-6, with D perhaps TRBD2 (5 bases). The V gene lost 6 bases and the J gene lost 6 bases, with 14 bases spanning the gap. Germline V gene lookup returns CDR1 SGHDT and CDR2 YYEEEE. The CDR3 sequence is 13 residues long.

This clonotype was counted a few times. V is TRBV6-6 and J is TRBJ2-7; TRBD2 is a possible D gene (7 bases). Trimming removed 2 bases from V and 0 bases from J, with 17 bases in between. The V gene's germline CDR1 is MNHNY and CDR2 SVGAGI (reference sequence). This CDR3 contains 17 residues. CDR3 DNA: TGTGCCAGCAGTTACCTGGGACAAGGGGACTACTCCTACGAGCAGTACGTC. Its translation: CASSYLGQGDYSYEQYV.

This clonotype was counted at least ten times. This chain joins TRBV5-1 and TRBJ2-1, with 11 positions matching TRBD2. CDR3 size: 17 residues. J was trimmed by 5 bases and V by 4 bases; bases with no gene match: 11. From germline, CDR1 is SGHRS and CDR2 YFSETQ. The CDR3 here is CASSLARLAGGHNEQFF. The CDR3 DNA sequence: TGCGCCAGCAGCCTGGCCCGTCTAGCGGGGGGCCACAATGAGCAGTTCTTC.

This clonotype was counted ten times or more. The chain carries TRBV5-4 and TRBJ2-2, with TRBD2 matching 8 bases. CDR1 and CDR2 from the germline V gene are SGHNT and YYREEE (reference sequence). V shed 4 bases and J 5 bases; nucleotides not matched to a gene: 7. The CDR3 extends over 15 amino acids. Here the CDR3 reads CASSPRTSLTGELFF. The CDR3 DNA follows: TGTGCCAGCAGCCCGAGGACTAGCCTAACCGGGGAGCTGTTTTTT.

The rearrangement uses TRBV15 and TRBJ2-3, with no clear D. The CDR3 covers 13 residues. V was shortened by 4 bases and J by 1 base, with 6 bases between the two germline ends. The germline CDR1 and CDR2 sequences are LNHNV and YYDKDF (reference sequence). This CDR3 reads CATSKGGTDTQYF. CDR3 sequence (DNA): TGTGCCACCAGCAAGGGCGGCACAGATACGCAGTATTTT.

This chain joins TRBV12-3 or TRBV12-4 and TRBJ1-2; D is unclear. The CDR3 spans 15 residues. Trimming cost V 5 bases and J 4 bases, with 17 bases left between them. The CDR3 DNA follows: TGTGCCAGCAGTCCCGGACGGAACCCGTTCTATGGCTACACCTTC. Translation: CASSPGRNPFYGYTF.

This sequence joins TRBV12-3 or TRBV12-4 and TRBJ2-3; D possibly uses TRBD1 or TRBD2 (6 bases each). The ends were cut back, 7 bases at V and 1 base at J, with 15 bases in the middle. This CDR3 has 15 residues. CDR3 sequence (DNA): TGTGCCAGCACCTTTCGGGGGCAGGGCACAGATACGCAGTATTTT. Translation: CASTFRGQGTDTQYF.